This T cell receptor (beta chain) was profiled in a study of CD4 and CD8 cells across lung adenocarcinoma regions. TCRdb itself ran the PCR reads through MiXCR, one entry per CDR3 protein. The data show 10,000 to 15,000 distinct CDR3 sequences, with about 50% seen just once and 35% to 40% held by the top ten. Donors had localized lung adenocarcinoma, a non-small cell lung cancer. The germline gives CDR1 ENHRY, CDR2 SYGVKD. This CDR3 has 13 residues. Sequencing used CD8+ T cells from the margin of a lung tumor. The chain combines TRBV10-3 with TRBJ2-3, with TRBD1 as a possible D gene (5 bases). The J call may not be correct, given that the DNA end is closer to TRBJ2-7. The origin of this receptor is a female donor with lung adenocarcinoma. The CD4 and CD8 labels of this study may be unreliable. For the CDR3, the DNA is TGTGCCACGGGTTGGAGAGCGAAGGACACGCAGTACTTC. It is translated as CATGWRAKDTQYF.